The 10 T cell receptor beta chains below come from one sample, sequenced in a study of blood T cell repertoires in COVID-19. Sequencing was performed with immunoSEQ multiplex PCR; in TCRdb, only in-frame clones are kept and a portion is missing. In the table there are 110,000 to 150,000 clones, just under 90% of which are singletons. Material for sequencing was peripheral blood. Receptors originate from a woman in her thirties or forties with acute or convalescent COVID-19.

This rearrangement joins TRBV7-3 to TRBJ2-7; TRBD2 matches at 13 bases. This CDR3 has 15 amino acids. V shed 5 bases, J shed 2 bases, and the junction held 3 bases outside the gene matches. Germline CDR1 reads SGHTA; CDR2 reads FQGTGA. The CDR3 region has the DNA TGTGCCAGCAGCCCAGGACTAGCGGGAGCCTACGAGCAGTACTTC. The encoded protein is CASSPGLAGAYEQYF.

This chain uses TRBV6-2 or TRBV6-3 with TRBJ1-1, with D uncertain. This CDR3 has 14 residues. Germline CDR1 and CDR2: MNHEY and SVGEGT. V lost 4 bases and J lost 4, with 13 bases in between. In nucleotides, the CDR3 is TGTGCCAGCAGTTCCCCCGAAGGGAGCACTGAAGCTTTCTTT. It translates to CASSSPEGSTEAFF.

CDR3 in DNA: TGTGCCAGTGCGACAGGGGGCGGTGAAAAACTGTTTTTT. This codes for CASATGGGEKLFF. The rearrangement links TRBV19 to TRBJ1-4, with TRBD1 identical over 10 bases. The CDR3 spans 13 residues. With V trimmed by 8 bases and J by 7 bases, 4 bases remained unmatched. From germline, CDR1 is LNHDA and CDR2 SQIVND (reference sequence).

The chain has TRBV5-4 and TRBJ2-2; perhaps TRBD1 as D (5 bases). V was trimmed by 1 base and J by 5 bases, leaving 15 bases between them. This CDR3 region has 16 residues. Germline assignment: CDR1 SGHNT and CDR2 YYREEE (reference sequence). Here the CDR3 DNA reads TGTGCCAGCAGCTTGAGAACCAGGGCCCTAACCGGGGAGCTGTTTTTT. Translating it yields CASSLRTRALTGELFF.

V usage is TRBV7-9 and J usage is TRBJ2-7; no clear D gene. CDR1 and CDR2 (germline): SEHNR, FQNEAQ (reference sequence). This CDR3 spans 13 amino acids. Trimming stripped 1 base from V and 4 bases from J, with 8 bases between. CDR3 protein: CASSLGLVYEQYF. Here the CDR3 DNA reads TGTGCCAGCAGCTTAGGGCTCGTATACGAGCAGTACTTC.

The chain combines TRBV7-2 with TRBJ2-1, with TRBD2 matching over 12 bases. Looked up from germline, CDR1 is SGHTA and CDR2 is FQGNSA. The CDR3 spans 15 residues. V lost 5 bases, J lost 9 bases, and 8 bases stayed unmatched. CDR3 sequence reads: CASSPSSGRASEQFF. The CDR3 bases are TGTGCCAGCAGCCCGTCTAGCGGGAGGGCCAGTGAGCAGTTCTTC.

This CDR3 reads CASSLGGEPQHF. In nucleotides, the CDR3 is TGTGCCAGCAGCTTAGGCGGGGAACCCCAGCATTTT. The chain joins TRBV7-9 to TRBJ1-5, with D unclear. The CDR3 has 12 amino acids. Germline CDR1 and CDR2: SEHNR and FQNEAQ (reference sequence). V lost 1 base and J lost 10, with 8 bases in between.

This clone was counted once. Here the CDR3 DNA reads TGCGCCAGCAGGGACTTCGACCAAGAGACCCAGTACTTC. Its translation is CASRDFDQETQYF. The chain recombines TRBV4-1 with TRBJ2-5, with D tentatively TRBD2 (5 bases). Deletions cut 6 bases from V and 0 bases from J, with 8 bases between. This CDR3 spans 13 amino acids. The germline V gene encodes CDR1 MGHRA and CDR2 YSYEKL.

V and J are TRBV5-4 and TRBJ2-5, with 8 bases fitting TRBD1. This CDR3 is built from 17 residues. CDR1 is SGHNT and CDR2 is YYREEE in the germline V gene (reference sequence). J gave up 5 bases and V 3 bases, and 15 bases lay outside the gene matches. CDR3 protein: CASSSGARQGLGETQYF. The CDR3 DNA is TGTGCCAGCAGCTCTGGAGCCAGACAGGGGTTGGGGGAGACCCAGTACTTC.

This rearrangement joins TRBV4-2 to TRBJ1-5; D is ambiguous. The germline V gene encodes CDR1 LGHNA and CDR2 YNFKEQ. Deletions cut 0 bases from V and 6 bases from J, with 12 bases between. CDR3 length equals 15 residues. In DNA form, the CDR3 reads TGTGCCAGCAGCCAAGAGGGCCTCTTGGGTCAGCCCCAGCATTTT. Its protein product is CASSQEGLLGQPQHF.